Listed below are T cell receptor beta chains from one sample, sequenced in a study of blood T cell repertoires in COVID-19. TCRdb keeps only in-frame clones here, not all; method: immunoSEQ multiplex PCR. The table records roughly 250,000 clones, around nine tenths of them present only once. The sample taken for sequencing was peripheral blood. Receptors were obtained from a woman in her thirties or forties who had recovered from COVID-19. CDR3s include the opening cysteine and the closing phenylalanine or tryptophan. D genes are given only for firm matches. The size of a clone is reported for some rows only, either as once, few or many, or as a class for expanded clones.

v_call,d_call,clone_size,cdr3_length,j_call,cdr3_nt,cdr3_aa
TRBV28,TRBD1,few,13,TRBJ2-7,TGTGCCAGCACTCTGGGACAGTTCTACGAGCAGTACTTC,CASTLGQFYEQYF
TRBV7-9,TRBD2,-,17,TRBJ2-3,TGTGCCAGCAGCTTAGGCTTACTAGCGGGAGTTAGAGATACGCAGTATTTT,CASSLGLLAGVRDTQYF
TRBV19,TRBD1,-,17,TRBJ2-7,TGTGCCAGTAGTGGTACCCCGGCAGGGACAGGAGGTCCCGAGCAGTACTTC,CASSGTPAGTGGPEQYF
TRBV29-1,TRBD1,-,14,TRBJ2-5,TGCAGCGTTGAAGGGGAACAGGGGAAAGGGTCCCAGTACTTC,CSVEGEQGKGSQYF
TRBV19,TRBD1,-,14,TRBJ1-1,TGTGCCAGTAGGACGACAGGGGTTGGCGCTGAAGCTTTCTTT,CASRTTGVGAEAFF
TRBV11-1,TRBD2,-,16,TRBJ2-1,TGTGCCAGCAGCTTAGTGGGGACTAGCGGGGGGAATGAGCAGTTCTTC,CASSLVGTSGGNEQFF
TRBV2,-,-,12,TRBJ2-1,TGTGCCAGCAGTGGGGAGCTCAATGAGCAGTTCTTC,CASSGELNEQFF
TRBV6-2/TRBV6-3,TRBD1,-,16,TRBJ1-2,TGTGCCAGCAGTGCCGGACAGGGGCGACAAAACTATGGCTACACCTTC,CASSAGQGRQNYGYTF
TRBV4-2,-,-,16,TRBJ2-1,TGTGCCAGCAGCCTTAGATCGGGGGTCATCTACAATGAGCAGTTCTTC,CASSLRSGVIYNEQFF
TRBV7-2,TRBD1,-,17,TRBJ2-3,TGTGCCAGCAAAAAAAGGGGACAGGGGTACCCCACAGATACGCAGTATTTT,CASKKRGQGYPTDTQYF
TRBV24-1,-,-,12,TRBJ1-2,TGTGCCACTTCCCAGGGCATGCAAGGCTACACCTTC,CATSQGMQGYTF
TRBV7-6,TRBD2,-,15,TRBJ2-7,TGTGCCAGCAGCAATAGCGGGAGAGCTTCCTACGAGCAGTACTTC,CASSNSGRASYEQYF
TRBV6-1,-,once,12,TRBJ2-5,TGTGCCAGCAGTGAAGACAGGAGGACCCAGTACTTC,CASSEDRRTQYF
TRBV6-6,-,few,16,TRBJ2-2,TGTGCCAGCAGTTACTCGGGGGGGCGGAACACCGGGGAGCTGTTTTTT,CASSYSGGRNTGELFF
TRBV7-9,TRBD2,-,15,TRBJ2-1,TGTGCCAGCAGCTCCCCTAGCGGTTCCTACAATGAGCAGTTCTTC,CASSSPSGSYNEQFF
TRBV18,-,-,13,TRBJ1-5,TGTGCCAGCTCACCGGGAGACAGGCACCCCTTGCATTTT,CASSPGDRHPLHF
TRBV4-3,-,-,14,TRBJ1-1,TGCGCCAGCAGTCCTGGACTGCCGAACACTGAAGCTTTCTTT,CASSPGLPNTEAFF
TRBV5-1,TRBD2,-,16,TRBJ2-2,TGCGCCAGCAGACTCCAACTAGCGGGGATCACCGGGGAGCTGTTTTTT,CASRLQLAGITGELFF
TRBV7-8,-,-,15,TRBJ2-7,TGTGCCAGCAGCTTCCAGGGGTTGAACTCCTACGAGCAGTACTTC,CASSFQGLNSYEQYF
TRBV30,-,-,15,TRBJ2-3,TGTGCCTGGAGTGTACTAGGGACTGGCACAGATACGCAGTATTTT,CAWSVLGTGTDTQYF
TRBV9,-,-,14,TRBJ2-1,TGTGCCAGCGCTAGGACACCTCAAAACAATGAGCAGTTCTTC,CASARTPQNNEQFF
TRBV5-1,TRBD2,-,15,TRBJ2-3,TGCGCCAGCACCCCAGCGGGGGCTTCCACAGATACGCAGTATTTT,CASTPAGASTDTQYF
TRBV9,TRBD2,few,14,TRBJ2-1,TGTGCCAGCAGCGGACTAGCGGAACGCAATGAGCAGTTCTTC,CASSGLAERNEQFF
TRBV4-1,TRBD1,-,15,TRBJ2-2,TGCGCCAGCAGTCCCGGGACAGGGAGTTACGGGGAGCTGTTTTTT,CASSPGTGSYGELFF
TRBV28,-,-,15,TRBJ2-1,TGTGCCAGCAGTCAGTACGAAAGAGGCTACAATGAGCAGTTCTTC,CASSQYERGYNEQFF
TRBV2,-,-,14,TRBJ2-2,TGTGCCAGCAGTGAGCAGGGGAACACCGGGGAGCTGTTTTTT,CASSEQGNTGELFF
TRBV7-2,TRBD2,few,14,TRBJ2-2,TGTGCCAGCAGGCGGACTAGCGGCACCGGGGAGCTGTTTTTT,CASRRTSGTGELFF
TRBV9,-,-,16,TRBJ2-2,TGTGCCAGCAGCGTCAGACAGAACACGAACACCGGGGAGCTGTTTTTT,CASSVRQNTNTGELFF
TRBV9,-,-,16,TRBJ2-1,TGTGCCAGCAGCCCTCTATACCAGGGAATTCGGAATGAGCAGTTCTTC,CASSPLYQGIRNEQFF
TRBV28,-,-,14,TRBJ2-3,TGTGCCAGCACCAGGGATACTAGCACAGATACGCAGTATTTT,CASTRDTSTDTQYF
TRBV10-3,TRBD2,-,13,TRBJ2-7,TGTGCCATCACTAGCGGGGGGGCCTACGAGCAGTACTTC,CAITSGGAYEQYF
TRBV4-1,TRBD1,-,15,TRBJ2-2,TGCGCCAGCAGCCAGGGGGACAGGGAAGCCGGGGAGCTGTTTTTT,CASSQGDREAGELFF
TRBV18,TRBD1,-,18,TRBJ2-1,TGTGCCAGCTCACTTGGTCCGGACAGGGCAAATTCCTACAATGAGCAGTTCTTC,CASSLGPDRANSYNEQFF
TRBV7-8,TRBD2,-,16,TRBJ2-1,TGTGCCAGCAGCTCCCAGAGCGGGGGGTATTTCGATGAGCAGTTCTTC,CASSSQSGGYFDEQFF
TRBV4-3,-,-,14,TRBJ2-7,TGCGCCAGCAGCCAAAGGACAGCCGCCTACGAGCAGTACTTC,CASSQRTAAYEQYF
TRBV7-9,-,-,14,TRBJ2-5,TGTGCCAGCAGCTCCCCGCGCCGCCGAGAGACCCAGTACTTC,CASSSPRRRETQYF
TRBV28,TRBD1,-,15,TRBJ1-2,TGTGCCAGCAGGGAAACAGGGGCTGTGGGCTATGGCTACACCTTC,CASRETGAVGYGYTF
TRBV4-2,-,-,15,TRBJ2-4,TGTGCCAGCAGCCAAGACAGGGGAGGGTGGGACATTCAGTACTTC,CASSQDRGGWDIQYF
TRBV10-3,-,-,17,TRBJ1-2,TGTGCCATCAGTGAGCAAGCGGGGGAGGGGGCTAACTATGGCTACACCTTC,CAISEQAGEGANYGYTF
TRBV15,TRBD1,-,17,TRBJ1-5,TGTGCCACCAGCAGCTCACAGGGGCGGTATAGCAATCAGCCCCAGCATTTT,CATSSSQGRYSNQPQHF
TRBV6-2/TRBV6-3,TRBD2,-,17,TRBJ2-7,TGTGCCAGCAGTTACATACTAGCGGGAATGGGCTCCTACGAGCAGTACTTC,CASSYILAGMGSYEQYF
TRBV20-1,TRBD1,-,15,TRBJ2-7,TGCAGTGCTAATGACGGACAGGGGGTTTCCTACGAGCAGTACTTC,CSANDGQGVSYEQYF
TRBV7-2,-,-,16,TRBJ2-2,TGTGCCAGCACCTCCAGCCCAGGGGCAATTATCGGGGAGCTGTTTTTT,CASTSSPGAIIGELFF
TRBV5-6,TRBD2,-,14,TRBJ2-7,TGTGCCAGCAGCTTGTTACTAGCGGGAGACGAGCAGTACTTC,CASSLLLAGDEQYF
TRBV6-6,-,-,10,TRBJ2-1,TGTGCCAGCAGGGGGAGTGAGCAGTTCTTC,CASRGSEQFF
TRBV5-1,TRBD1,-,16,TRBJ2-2,TGCGCCAGCAGCTTGTTGGGACAGGGGAACACCGGGGAGCTGTTTTTT,CASSLLGQGNTGELFF
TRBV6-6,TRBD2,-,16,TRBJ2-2,TGTGCCAGCAGTTCCCCGGGACTAGCGAACACCGGGGAGCTGTTTTTT,CASSSPGLANTGELFF
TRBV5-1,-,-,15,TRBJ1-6,TGCGCCAGCAGTACAGGGCCGACCTCTAATTCACCCCTCCACTTT,CASSTGPTSNSPLHF
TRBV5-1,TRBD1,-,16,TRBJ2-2,TGCGCCAGCAGCTTACTCCGGGACAGCCGCACCGGGGAGCTGTTTTTT,CASSLLRDSRTGELFF
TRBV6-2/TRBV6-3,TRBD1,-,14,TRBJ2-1,TGTGCCAGCAGGTACAGGGACAGGAACAATGAGCAGTTCTTC,CASRYRDRNNEQFF
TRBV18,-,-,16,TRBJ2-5,TGTGCCAGCTCACCATACGGGCCGGGGGAACGGGAGACCCAGTACTTC,CASSPYGPGERETQYF
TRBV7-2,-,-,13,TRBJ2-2,TGTGCCAGCAGCTTACTACCCACCGGGGAGCTGTTTTTT,CASSLLPTGELFF
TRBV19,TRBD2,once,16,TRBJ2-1,TGTGCCAGTAGTATGGAAGCGGGAGGGCCGCCGACTGAGCAGTTCTTC,CASSMEAGGPPTEQFF